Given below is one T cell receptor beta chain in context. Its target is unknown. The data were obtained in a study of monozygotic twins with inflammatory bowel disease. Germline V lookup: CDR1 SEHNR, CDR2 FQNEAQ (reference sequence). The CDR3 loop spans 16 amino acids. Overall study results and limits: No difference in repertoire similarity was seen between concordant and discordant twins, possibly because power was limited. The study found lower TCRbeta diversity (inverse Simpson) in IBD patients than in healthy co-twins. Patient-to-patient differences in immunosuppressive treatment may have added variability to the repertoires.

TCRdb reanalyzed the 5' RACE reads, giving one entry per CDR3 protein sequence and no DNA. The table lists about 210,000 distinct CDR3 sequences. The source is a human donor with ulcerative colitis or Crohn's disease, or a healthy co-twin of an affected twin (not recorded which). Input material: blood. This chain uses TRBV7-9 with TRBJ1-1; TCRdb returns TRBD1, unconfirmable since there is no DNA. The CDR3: CASSHIWTGTNTEAFF.